The source of this T cell receptor beta chain is a study of long-term antiretroviral therapy in people with HIV. The study's findings and limits: ART was followed by higher diversity that remained below transplant donor controls. Pre-ART expanded clones dominated the repertoire at every time point.

Survey-level immunoSEQ v3.0 assays were run. A target of about 35,000-50,000 T-cell genomes per sample was set for sequencing. Assay used: immunoSEQ multiplex PCR; TCRdb lists only in-frame clones, some missing. This sample has 20,000 to 30,000 clones; 85% occur once, and the top ten carry about a tenth. Trimming at V came to 2 bases and at J to 2 bases, leaving 2 bases not matched to a gene. Germline lookup yields CDR1 SGHTA and CDR2 FQGTGA. This CDR3 is built from 15 residues. Details on this clone: The antigen remains unidentified.

The source of this sequence is a middle-aged man with HIV. The V call is TRBV7-3, the J call TRBJ2-1; TRBD2 matches at 8 bases. Here the sequenced sample was unsorted PBMCs, taken 2.3 years after starting antiretroviral therapy. The CDR3 reads CASSLDGRAYNEQFF. The DNA of the CDR3 is TGTGCCAGCAGCTTAGACGGGAGGGCCTACAATGAGCAGTTCTTC.